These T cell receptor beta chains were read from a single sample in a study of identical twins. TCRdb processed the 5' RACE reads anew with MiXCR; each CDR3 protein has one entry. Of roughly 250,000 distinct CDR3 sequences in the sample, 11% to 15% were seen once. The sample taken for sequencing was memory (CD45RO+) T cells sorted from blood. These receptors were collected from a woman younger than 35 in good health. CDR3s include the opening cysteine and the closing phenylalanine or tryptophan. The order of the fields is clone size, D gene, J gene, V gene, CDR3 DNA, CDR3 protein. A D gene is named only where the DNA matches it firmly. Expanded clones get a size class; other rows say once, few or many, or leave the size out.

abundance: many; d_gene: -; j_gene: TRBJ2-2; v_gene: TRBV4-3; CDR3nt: TGCGCCAGCAGCCAAGTATCCCTCGGGGAGCTGTTTTTT; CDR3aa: CASSQVSLGELFF
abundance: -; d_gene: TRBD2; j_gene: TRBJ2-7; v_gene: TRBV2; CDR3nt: TGTGCCAGCAGTCTGAATTTCAGGCGGGGGGCCTCCTACGAGCAGTACTTC; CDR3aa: CASSLNFRRGASYEQYF
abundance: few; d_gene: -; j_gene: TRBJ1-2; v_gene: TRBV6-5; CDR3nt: TGTGCCAGCAGTTACTCCGACTCCGGTGTCTATGGCTACACCTTC; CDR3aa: CASSYSDSGVYGYTF
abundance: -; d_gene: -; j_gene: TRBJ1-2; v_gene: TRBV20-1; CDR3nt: TGCAGTGCTTGGGCTAGCCAGATCTCTAACTATGGCTACACCTTC; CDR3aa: CSAWASQISNYGYTF
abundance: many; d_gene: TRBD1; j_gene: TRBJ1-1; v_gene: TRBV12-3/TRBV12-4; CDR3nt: TGTGCCAGCAGTTACCGGGGGACAGAGAACACTGAAGCTTTCTTT; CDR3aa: CASSYRGTENTEAFF
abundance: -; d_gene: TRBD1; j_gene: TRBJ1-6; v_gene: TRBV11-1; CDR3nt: TGTGCCAGCGCGACACAGGGGAACAATTCACCCCTCCACTTT; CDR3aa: CASATQGNNSPLHF
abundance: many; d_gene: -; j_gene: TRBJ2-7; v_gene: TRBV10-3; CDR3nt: TGTGCCATCAGCGCGGGTGGGGAGCAGTACTTC; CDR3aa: CAISAGGEQYF
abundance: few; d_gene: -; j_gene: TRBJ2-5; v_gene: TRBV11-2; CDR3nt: TGTGCCAGCAGCTTATCGCGGGTTACCCAAGAGACCCAGTACTTC; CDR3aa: CASSLSRVTQETQYF
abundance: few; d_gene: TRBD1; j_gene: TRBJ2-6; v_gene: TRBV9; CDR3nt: TGTGCCAGCAGCCCCCGGACAGGGGGCTCTGGGGCCAACGTCCTGACTTTC; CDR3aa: CASSPRTGGSGANVLTF
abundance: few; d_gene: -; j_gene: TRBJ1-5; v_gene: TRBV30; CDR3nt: TGTGCCTGGAGTGGGAACGGGCAGCCCCAGCATTTT; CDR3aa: CAWSGNGQPQHF
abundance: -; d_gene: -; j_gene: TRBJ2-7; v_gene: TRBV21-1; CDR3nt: TGTGCCAGCAGCCCTCCCGCCGGGACTAGCGTATACGAGCAGTACTTC; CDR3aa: CASSPPAGTSVYEQYF
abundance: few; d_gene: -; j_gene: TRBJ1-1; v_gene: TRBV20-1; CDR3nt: TGCAGTGCTAGAGTGGGGGTGATCCCTGAAGCTTTCTTT; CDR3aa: CSARVGVIPEAFF
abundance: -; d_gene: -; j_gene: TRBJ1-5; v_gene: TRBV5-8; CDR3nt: TGTGCCAGCGGATCCCTCGGCGGTAGCAATCAGCCCCAGCATTTT; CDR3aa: CASGSLGGSNQPQHF
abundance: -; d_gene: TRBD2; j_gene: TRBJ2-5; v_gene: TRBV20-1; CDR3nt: TGCAGTGCTAGACGTAGACTAGCGAAAGAGACCCAGTACTTC; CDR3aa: CSARRRLAKETQYF
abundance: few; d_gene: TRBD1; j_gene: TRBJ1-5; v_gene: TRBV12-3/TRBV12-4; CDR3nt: TGTGCCAGCACCGGGACAGCAAATCAGCCCCAGCATTTT; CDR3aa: CASTGTANQPQHF
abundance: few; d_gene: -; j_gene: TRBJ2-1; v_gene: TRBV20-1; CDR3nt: TGCAGTGCTGGGCGACAGGCGGACTACAATGAGCAGTTCTTC; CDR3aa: CSAGRQADYNEQFF
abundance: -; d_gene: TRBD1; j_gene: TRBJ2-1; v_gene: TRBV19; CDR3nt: TGTGCCAGTAGCCAAGTGGACAGGGTTCATGAGCAGTTCTTC; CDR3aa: CASSQVDRVHEQFF
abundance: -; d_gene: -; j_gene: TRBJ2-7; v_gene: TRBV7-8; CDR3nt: TGTGCCAGCAGCTTTTCCGGGGACCCCGAGCAGTACTTC; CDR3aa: CASSFSGDPEQYF
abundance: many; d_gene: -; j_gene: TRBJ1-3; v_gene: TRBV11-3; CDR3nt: TGTGCCAGCAGCTTAGCCCTGACTGGAAACACCATATATTTT; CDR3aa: CASSLALTGNTIYF
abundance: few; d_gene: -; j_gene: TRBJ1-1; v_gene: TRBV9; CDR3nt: TGTGCCAGCAGCGTACTAACAGTGAACACTGAAGCTTTCTTT; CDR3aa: CASSVLTVNTEAFF
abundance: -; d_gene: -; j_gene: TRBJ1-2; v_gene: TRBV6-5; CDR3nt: TGTGCCAGCAGTTCTTTGGGGGTGGATGGCTACACCTTC; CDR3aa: CASSSLGVDGYTF
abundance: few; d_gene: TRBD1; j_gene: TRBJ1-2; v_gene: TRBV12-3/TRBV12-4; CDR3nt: TGTGCCAGCAGTTTAGGTGACAGGGTTAGGAAAGGCTACACCTTC; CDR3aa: CASSLGDRVRKGYTF
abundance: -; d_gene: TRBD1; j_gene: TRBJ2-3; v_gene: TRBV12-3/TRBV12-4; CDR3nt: TGTGCCAGCAGTCGACAGGGGGCCGGGGCAGATACGCAGTATTTT; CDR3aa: CASSRQGAGADTQYF
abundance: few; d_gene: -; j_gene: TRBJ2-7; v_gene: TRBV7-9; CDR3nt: TGTGCCAGCAGCTCCACGGTGGGCTACGAGCAGTACTTC; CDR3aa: CASSSTVGYEQYF
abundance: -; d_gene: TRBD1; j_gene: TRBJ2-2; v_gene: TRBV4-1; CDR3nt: TGCGCCAGCAGCCGTGGGACAGGCACCGGGGAGCTGTTTTTT; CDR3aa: CASSRGTGTGELFF
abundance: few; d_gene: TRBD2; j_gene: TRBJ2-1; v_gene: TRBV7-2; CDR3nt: TGTGCCAGCAGAAGCTCCGGGACTAGGACTATCAATGAGCAGTTCTTC; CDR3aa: CASRSSGTRTINEQFF
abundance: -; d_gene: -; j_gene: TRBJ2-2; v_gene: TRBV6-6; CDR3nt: TGTGCCAGCTGTCGGACAGTAAACACCGGGGAGCTGTTTTTT; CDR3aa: CASCRTVNTGELFF
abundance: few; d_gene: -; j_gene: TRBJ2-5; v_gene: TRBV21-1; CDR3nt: TGTGCCAGCAGCAAAGAGGAGGAGACCCAGTACTTC; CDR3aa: CASSKEEETQYF
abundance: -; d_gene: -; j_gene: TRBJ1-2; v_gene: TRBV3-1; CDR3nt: TGTGCCAGCAGCCAAGATTTGACCTATGGCTACACCTTC; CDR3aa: CASSQDLTYGYTF